This T cell receptor beta chain comes out of a study of blood T cells in healthy people across ages. CDR3 length: 13 amino acids. With 0 bases removed from V and 6 bases from J, the gap between germline ends came to 8 bases. Germline V gives CDR1 DFQATT, CDR2 SNEGSKA (reference sequence). Next came a second PCR, run for about 6 to 11 cycles, which used a sample-barcoded 5' primer along with a J-beta primer mix. Each cDNA molecule carried a tag from a template-switch adaptor that contained 12 random nucleotides. TCRdb re-called the 5' RACE reads with MiXCR, one entry per CDR3 protein. This sample yields some 880,000 distinct CDR3 sequences, of which roughly 35% are seen a single time; roughly 13% belongs to the top ten. Of note for this clonotype: No antigen is known for it.

Findings and caveats of the study: Comparison with aged donors showed that long-lived donors had more naive CD4+ cells and higher diversity. The lack of PBMC sorting stopped any conclusive naive versus antigen-experienced comparison. A roughly linear fall in TCR beta diversity per million T cells was seen with increasing age.

The specimen was blood. The J gene is TRBJ1-4, the V gene TRBV20-1, with a tentative D call TRBD1 (6 bases). This receptor was obtained from a man between 18 and 29 years old in good health. Here the CDR3 reads CSAREAGDEKLFF. The CDR3 bases are TGCAGTGCTAGAGAGGCAGGGGATGAAAAACTGTTTTTT.